Listed below are T cell receptor beta chains from one sample, sequenced in a study of blood T cell repertoires in COVID-19. Produced via immunoSEQ multiplex PCR; TCRdb's table is partial and in-frame only. The sample comprises about 200,000 clones, about nine tenths of which are singletons, and about 6% rests with the top ten. The source material was peripheral blood. The source of these receptors is an elderly man with acute or convalescent COVID-19. Each CDR3 is given with its conserved first and last residue. Fields, in order: clone size, D gene, J gene, V gene, CDR3 DNA, CDR3 protein. The D gene is left open where the match is weak. Some rows have no size entry. The others give once, few or many, or a class for an expanded clone.

size: NA; D: NA; J: TRBJ2-1; V: TRBV6-1; DNA: TGTGCCAGCAGTGAAGAGGGGGTCAATGAGCAGTTCTTC; CDR3: CASSEEGVNEQFF
size: NA; D: TRBD1; J: TRBJ2-7; V: TRBV19; DNA: TGTGCCAGTGGCCACAAGACAGGGCTCACCTACGAGCAGTACTTC; CDR3: CASGHKTGLTYEQYF
size: NA; D: NA; J: TRBJ2-5; V: TRBV13; DNA: TGTGCCAGCAGCTTGGGGGAGGACCAAGAGACCCAGTACTTC; CDR3: CASSLGEDQETQYF
size: few; D: TRBD1; J: TRBJ1-1; V: TRBV10-3; DNA: TGTGCCATCAGACAAGGGACAGAGAACACTGAAGCTTTCTTT; CDR3: CAIRQGTENTEAFF
size: NA; D: NA; J: TRBJ2-1; V: TRBV11-2; DNA: TGTGCCAGCAGCTCTGGTCTAGGTCCGGGCAATGAGCAGTTCTTC; CDR3: CASSSGLGPGNEQFF
size: NA; D: TRBD1; J: TRBJ1-1; V: TRBV20-1; DNA: TGCAGTGCTAGTTCAGGGGGACAGGGTGAAGCTTTCTTT; CDR3: CSASSGGQGEAFF
size: NA; D: TRBD2; J: TRBJ2-1; V: TRBV9; DNA: TGTGCCAGCAGCCTAAGACTAGCGGGAGGAGATGAGCAGTTCTTC; CDR3: CASSLRLAGGDEQFF
size: NA; D: TRBD2; J: TRBJ2-5; V: TRBV19; DNA: TGTGCCAGTAATGCTAGCGGTGGACGGACCCAGTACTTC; CDR3: CASNASGGRTQYF
size: NA; D: NA; J: TRBJ2-4; V: TRBV5-6; DNA: TGTGCCAGCAGCGTCCTAGCCCCTACGGGGAAAAACATTCAGTACTTC; CDR3: CASSVLAPTGKNIQYF
size: NA; D: TRBD1; J: TRBJ1-2; V: TRBV30; DNA: TGTGCCTGGAGTGTACTAGGGACAGGGGCCAATGGCTACACCTTC; CDR3: CAWSVLGTGANGYTF
size: NA; D: NA; J: TRBJ1-4; V: TRBV3-1/TRBV3-2; DNA: TGTGCCAGCAGCCAAGCCCAGGGGTGGGGTGAAAAACTGTTTTTT; CDR3: CASSQAQGWGEKLFF
size: NA; D: TRBD1; J: TRBJ1-5; V: TRBV19; DNA: TGTGCCAGTAGTACCGGGACAGGGGCCAATCAGCCCCAGCATTTT; CDR3: CASSTGTGANQPQHF
size: NA; D: NA; J: TRBJ2-5; V: TRBV7-9; DNA: TGTGCCAGCAGCTTAGGTGGGAGCGGAGAGACCCAGTACTTC; CDR3: CASSLGGSGETQYF
size: NA; D: TRBD1; J: TRBJ1-6; V: TRBV6-5; DNA: TGTGCCAGCAGGACAGGGGCTTCCGATTCACCCCTCCACTTT; CDR3: CASRTGASDSPLHF
size: NA; D: NA; J: TRBJ2-2; V: TRBV7-8; DNA: TGTGCCAGCAGCTTCCTACTAAGGAACACCGGGGAGCTGTTTTTT; CDR3: CASSFLLRNTGELFF
size: NA; D: TRBD1; J: TRBJ1-6; V: TRBV19; DNA: TGTGCCAGTCGGGACCTCCAGGGGGGCTCCTATAATTCACCCCTCCACTTT; CDR3: CASRDLQGGSYNSPLHF
size: NA; D: NA; J: TRBJ2-3; V: TRBV18; DNA: TGTGCCAGCTCACCCAGCAGGGGAGATACGCAGTATTTT; CDR3: CASSPSRGDTQYF
size: NA; D: TRBD1; J: TRBJ1-1; V: TRBV11-2; DNA: TGTGCCAGCAGCTTAGTTTTGGGGACAGACGAAGCTTTCTTT; CDR3: CASSLVLGTDEAFF
size: NA; D: NA; J: TRBJ2-5; V: TRBV3-1/TRBV3-2; DNA: TGTGCCAGCAGAGCCTTCCAAGAGACCCAGTACTTC; CDR3: CASRAFQETQYF
size: NA; D: TRBD2; J: TRBJ2-3; V: TRBV7-6; DNA: TGTGCCAGCAGCTTAGTGGCCGGGACGGCGGGACTAGCGAGAGTCAATACGCAGTATTTT; CDR3: CASSLVAGTAGLARVNTQYF
size: NA; D: TRBD1; J: TRBJ1-5; V: TRBV19; DNA: TGTGCCAGTAGTGACGACAGGGATCAGCCCCAGCATTTT; CDR3: CASSDDRDQPQHF
size: NA; D: TRBD2; J: TRBJ2-1; V: TRBV27; DNA: TGTGCCAGCAGTTTACTGGGACTAGCGGGAGTAAATGAGCAGTTCTTC; CDR3: CASSLLGLAGVNEQFF
size: NA; D: TRBD1; J: TRBJ2-3; V: TRBV7-2; DNA: TGTGCCAGCAGCACCCAGGGACAGCTAGGGACAGATACGCAGTATTTT; CDR3: CASSTQGQLGTDTQYF
size: once; D: TRBD1; J: TRBJ2-2; V: TRBV24-1; DNA: TGTGCCACCACAGGGGGCGCCGACGCCGGGGAGCTGTTTTTT; CDR3: CATTGGADAGELFF
size: NA; D: TRBD1; J: TRBJ1-2; V: TRBV29-1; DNA: TGCAGCGCCTCCGGGACAGGGGCGGGCTATGGCTACACCTTC; CDR3: CSASGTGAGYGYTF
size: NA; D: TRBD2; J: TRBJ2-7; V: TRBV7-3; DNA: TGTGCCAGCAGCCGCTCGGGAGGGCCAGTCGAGCAGTACTTC; CDR3: CASSRSGGPVEQYF
size: NA; D: NA; J: TRBJ2-2; V: TRBV19; DNA: TGTGCCAGTAGCCTTAGGGGGACCCAGGGGCTCGACACCGGGGAGCTGTTTTTT; CDR3: CASSLRGTQGLDTGELFF
size: NA; D: TRBD1; J: TRBJ1-4; V: TRBV7-9; DNA: TGTGCCAGCAGCCAGGACAGGGGTTTTGAAAAACTGTTTTTT; CDR3: CASSQDRGFEKLFF
size: NA; D: NA; J: TRBJ1-6; V: TRBV19; DNA: TGTGCCAGTAGTCGGCCCGGGGAGAGGAATAATTCACCCCTCCACTTT; CDR3: CASSRPGERNNSPLHF
size: NA; D: NA; J: TRBJ1-6; V: TRBV14; DNA: TGTGCCAGCAGCCCCCCCGGCTCCTATAATTCACCCCTCCACTTT; CDR3: CASSPPGSYNSPLHF
size: NA; D: NA; J: TRBJ1-6; V: TRBV5-1; DNA: TGCGCCAGCAATCAGGAGGAGAATTCACCCCTCCACTTT; CDR3: CASNQEENSPLHF
size: NA; D: TRBD1; J: TRBJ1-4; V: TRBV7-9; DNA: TGTGCCAGCAGCTTTGGACAGGGAGGGGAAAAACTGTTTTTT; CDR3: CASSFGQGGEKLFF
size: NA; D: TRBD1; J: TRBJ1-2; V: TRBV9; DNA: TGTGCCAGCAGCCCTACACCGGGGACAGGCTATGGCTACACCTTC; CDR3: CASSPTPGTGYGYTF
size: NA; D: NA; J: TRBJ2-2; V: TRBV21-1; DNA: TGTGCCAGCAGCCCCCAGCGGGAGGGTATCGGGGAGCTGTTTTTT; CDR3: CASSPQREGIGELFF
size: NA; D: NA; J: TRBJ1-2; V: TRBV30; DNA: TGTGCCTGGAGTGTATACAGGACGAACTATGGCTACACCTTC; CDR3: CAWSVYRTNYGYTF
size: NA; D: TRBD1; J: TRBJ1-2; V: TRBV6-5; DNA: TGTGCCAGCAGCCCCGGGACAGAACTTTATGGCTACACCTTC; CDR3: CASSPGTELYGYTF
size: NA; D: TRBD1; J: TRBJ1-2; V: TRBV10-2; DNA: TGCGCCTGCAAGACAGGGGGCTATGGCTACACCTTC; CDR3: CACKTGGYGYTF
size: NA; D: NA; J: TRBJ2-3; V: TRBV28; DNA: TGTGCCAGCAGTTTATCGGGGTCTAGCACAGATACGCAGTATTTT; CDR3: CASSLSGSSTDTQYF
size: NA; D: TRBD2; J: TRBJ2-2; V: TRBV7-2; DNA: TGTGCCAGCAGCACCCGACCGAGCGGGGAGAACACCGGGGAGCTGTTTTTT; CDR3: CASSTRPSGENTGELFF
size: NA; D: NA; J: TRBJ2-5; V: TRBV28; DNA: TGTGCCAGCAAAGAATCCGGGACACAAGAGACCCAGTACTTC; CDR3: CASKESGTQETQYF
size: NA; D: TRBD2; J: TRBJ2-5; V: TRBV3-1/TRBV3-2; DNA: TGTGCCAGCAGCCAAGATTCCCCGACTAGCGGGAGTTTGGAGACCCAGTACTTC; CDR3: CASSQDSPTSGSLETQYF
size: NA; D: TRBD2; J: TRBJ2-3; V: TRBV9; DNA: TGTGCCAGCAGCATCCTAGCGGACACAGATACGCAGTATTTT; CDR3: CASSILADTDTQYF
size: NA; D: NA; J: TRBJ2-7; V: TRBV19; DNA: TGTGCCAGTAGTGACTCGGGAGTGGGGGCCTACGAGCAGTACTTC; CDR3: CASSDSGVGAYEQYF
size: NA; D: TRBD1; J: TRBJ2-3; V: TRBV9; DNA: TGTGCCAGCAGCGTAGTAGGTCAGGGGGCTTGGGATACGCAGTATTTT; CDR3: CASSVVGQGAWDTQYF
size: NA; D: NA; J: TRBJ2-7; V: TRBV28; DNA: TGTGCCAGCAGACAGGGCACCTACTCCTACGAGCAGTACTTC; CDR3: CASRQGTYSYEQYF